This T cell receptor (beta chain) was sequenced in a study of cytomegalovirus exposure and HLA in healthy donors. Primers included in the PCR were 60 Vbeta and 13 Jbeta primers. The table came from immunoSEQ multiplex PCR; TCRdb's copy has only in-frame clones and leaves some out. Among about 220,000 clones listed, 75% to 80% were seen once. The germline V and J ends were trimmed by 6 bases and 6 bases, with 10 bases remaining between them. CDR1 and CDR2 from the germline V gene are MNHEY and SVGAGI. CDR3 size: 12 residues. Sequencing input: PBMCs. The chain joins TRBV6-5 to TRBJ2-3, with D unclear. The receptor's source is a male donor in good health and CMV-seronegative. The CDR3 coding sequence is TGTGCCAGCAGCTTCTCTAGGGATACGCAGTATTTT. This gives the protein CASSFSRDTQYF.